This record concerns one T cell receptor beta chain sequence. What it binds is not known. The method was immunoSEQ multiplex PCR; TCRdb's version includes in-frame clones alone and lacks a portion of them. The table lists around 120,000 clones, approximately 85% of them singletons, with 3.9% in the top ten. This sample stems from a study of T cell responses to AZD1222 COVID-19 vaccine. The CDR3 is made up of 14 amino acids. Trimming left V 0 bases short and J 5 bases short, with 10 bases between. Germline-derived CDR1 and CDR2 are ENHRY and SYGVKD. Points from the study as a whole: The donor group comprised mostly white British people and more females; the analysis possibly underestimated clonal diversity. At baseline, seropositivity was found in only six or seven AZD1222 recipients. CD4 TCRs linked to vaccination spanned spike, dominating at 160-218 and 743-854.

The chain has TRBV10-3 and TRBJ1-1; possible D gene TRBD1, 5 bases. This sequence originates from an adult in good health. The sample was peripheral blood, taken on day 0 of MenACWY control vaccination. CDR3 nucleotide sequence: TGTGCCATCAGTGAGTCCCAGGGAGGGACTGAAGCTTTCTTT. This gives the protein CAISESQGGTEAFF.